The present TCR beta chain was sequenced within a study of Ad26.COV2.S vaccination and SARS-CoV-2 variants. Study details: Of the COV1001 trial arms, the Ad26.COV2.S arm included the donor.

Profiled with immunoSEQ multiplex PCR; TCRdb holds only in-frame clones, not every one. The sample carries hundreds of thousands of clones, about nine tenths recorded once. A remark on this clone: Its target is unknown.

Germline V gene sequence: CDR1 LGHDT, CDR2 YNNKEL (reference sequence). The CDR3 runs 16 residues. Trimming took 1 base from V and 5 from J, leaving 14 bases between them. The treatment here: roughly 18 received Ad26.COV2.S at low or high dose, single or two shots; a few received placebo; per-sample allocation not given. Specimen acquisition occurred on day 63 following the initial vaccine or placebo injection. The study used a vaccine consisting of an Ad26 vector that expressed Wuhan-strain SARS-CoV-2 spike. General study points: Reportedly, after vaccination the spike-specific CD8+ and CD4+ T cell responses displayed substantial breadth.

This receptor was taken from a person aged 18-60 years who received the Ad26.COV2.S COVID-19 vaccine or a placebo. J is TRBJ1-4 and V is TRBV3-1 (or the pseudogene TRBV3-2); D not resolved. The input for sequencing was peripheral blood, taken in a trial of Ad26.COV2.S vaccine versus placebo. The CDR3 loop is CASSQGTGRRNEKLFF. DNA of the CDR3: TGTGCCAGCAGCCAAGGGACGGGAAGACGAAATGAAAAACTGTTTTTT.